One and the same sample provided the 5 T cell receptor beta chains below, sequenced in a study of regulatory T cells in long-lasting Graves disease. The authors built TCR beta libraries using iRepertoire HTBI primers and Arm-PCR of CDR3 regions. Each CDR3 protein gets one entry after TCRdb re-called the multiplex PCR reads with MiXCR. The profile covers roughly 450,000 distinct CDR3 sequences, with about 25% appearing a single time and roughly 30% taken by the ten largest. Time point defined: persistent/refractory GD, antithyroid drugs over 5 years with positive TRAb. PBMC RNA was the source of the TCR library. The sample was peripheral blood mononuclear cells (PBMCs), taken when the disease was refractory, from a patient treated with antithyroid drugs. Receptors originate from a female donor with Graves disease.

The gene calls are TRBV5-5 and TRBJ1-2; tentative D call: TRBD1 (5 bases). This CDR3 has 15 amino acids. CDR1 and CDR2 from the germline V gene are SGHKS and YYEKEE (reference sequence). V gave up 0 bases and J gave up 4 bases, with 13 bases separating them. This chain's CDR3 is CASSLEITGSYGYTF. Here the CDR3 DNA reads TGTGCCAGCAGCTTGGAGATAACAGGCTCCTATGGCTACACCTTC. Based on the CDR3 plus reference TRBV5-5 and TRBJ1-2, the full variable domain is DAGVTQSPTHLIKTRGQQVTLRCSPISGHKSVSWYQQVLGQGPQFIFQYYEKEERGRGNFPDRFSARQFPNYSSELNVNALLLGDSALYLCASSLEITGSYGYTFGSGTRLTVV.

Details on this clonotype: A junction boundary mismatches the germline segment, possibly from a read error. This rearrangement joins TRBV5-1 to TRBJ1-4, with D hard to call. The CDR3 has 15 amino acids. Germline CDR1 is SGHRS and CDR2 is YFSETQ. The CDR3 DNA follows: TGCGCCAACAGCTTGGCCGGATCAACTAATGAAAAACTGTTTTTT. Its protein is CANSLAGSTNEKLFF.

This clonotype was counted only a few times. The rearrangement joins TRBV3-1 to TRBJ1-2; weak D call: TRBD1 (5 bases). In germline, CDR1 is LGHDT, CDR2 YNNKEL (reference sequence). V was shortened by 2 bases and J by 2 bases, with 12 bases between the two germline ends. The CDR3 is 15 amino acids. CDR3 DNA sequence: TGTGCCAGCAGCCAATCCAGGGCCGAGAACTATGGCTACACCTTC. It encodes CASSQSRAENYGYTF.

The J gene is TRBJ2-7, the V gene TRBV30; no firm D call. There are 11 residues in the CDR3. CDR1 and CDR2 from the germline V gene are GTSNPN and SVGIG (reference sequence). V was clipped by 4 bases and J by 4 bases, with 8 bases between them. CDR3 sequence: CAWIEGYEQYF. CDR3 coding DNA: TGTGCCTGGATTGAAGGATACGAGCAGTACTTC.

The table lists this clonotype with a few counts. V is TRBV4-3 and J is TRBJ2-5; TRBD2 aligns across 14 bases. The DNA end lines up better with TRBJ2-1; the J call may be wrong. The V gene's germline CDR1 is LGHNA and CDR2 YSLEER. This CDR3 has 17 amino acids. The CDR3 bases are TGCGCCAGCAGCCGGACCTTGACTAGCGGGAGGGGGAATGAGCAGTTCTTC. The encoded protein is CASSRTLTSGRGNEQFF.